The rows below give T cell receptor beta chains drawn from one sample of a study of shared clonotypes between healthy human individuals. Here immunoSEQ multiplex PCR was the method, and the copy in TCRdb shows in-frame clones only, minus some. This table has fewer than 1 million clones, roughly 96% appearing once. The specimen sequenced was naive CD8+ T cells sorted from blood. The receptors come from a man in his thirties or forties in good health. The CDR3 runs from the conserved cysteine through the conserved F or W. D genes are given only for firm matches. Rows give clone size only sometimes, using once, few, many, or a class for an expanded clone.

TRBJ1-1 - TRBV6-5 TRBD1 TGTGCCAGCAGTTGGACAGGGGGCTATACTGAAGCTTTCTTT CASSWTGGYTEAFF
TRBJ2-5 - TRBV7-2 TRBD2 TGTGCCAGCAGCTCGGCGGGAGGGCCTGGGGAGACCCAGTACTTC CASSSAGGPGETQYF
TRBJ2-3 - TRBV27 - TGTGCCAGCCGGATGAGGGACGCCTTTTTGTATTTT CASRMRDAFLYF
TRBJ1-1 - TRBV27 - TGTGCCAGCGTAGGGGGGCTGAGTGAAGCTTTCTTT CASVGGLSEAFF
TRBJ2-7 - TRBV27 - TGTGCCAGCAGTTCAGGGGATAGCTACGAGCAGTACTTC CASSSGDSYEQYF
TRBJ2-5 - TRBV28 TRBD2 TGTGCCAGCAGTTCGGTAGCGGGAGGGCCGTGGCAAGAGACCCAGTACTTC CASSSVAGGPWQETQYF
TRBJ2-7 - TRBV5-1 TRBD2 TGCGCCAGCAGGATAGCGGGAGCGTACGAGCAGTACTTC CASRIAGAYEQYF
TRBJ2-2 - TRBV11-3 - TGTGCCAGCAGCTTGGGGGAAGGAGGCACCGGGGAGCTGTTTTTT CASSLGEGGTGELFF
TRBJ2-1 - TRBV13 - TGTGCCAGCAGCTTCAGGGATGAGCAGTTCTTC CASSFRDEQFF
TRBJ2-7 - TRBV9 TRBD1 TGTGCCATCCCCGGGACAGGTGGGGTAGACGAGCAGTACTTC CAIPGTGGVDEQYF
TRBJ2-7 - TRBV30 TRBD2 TGTGCCTGGAGAGGACTAGCGGGCTCCTACGAGCAGTACTTC CAWRGLAGSYEQYF
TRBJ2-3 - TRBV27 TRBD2 TGTGCCAGCACCCCCGGACTAGCGGGGGATACGCAGTATTTT CASTPGLAGDTQYF
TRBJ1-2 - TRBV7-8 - TGTGCCAGCAGCTACACGCGAGGGGCTAGTGACTATGGCTACACCTTC CASSYTRGASDYGYTF
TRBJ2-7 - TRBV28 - TGTGCCAGCAGTACCCCCATCAGGGTTGGGGGCTCCTACGAGCAGTACTTC CASSTPIRVGGSYEQYF
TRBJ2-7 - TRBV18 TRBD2 TGTGCCAGCTCACCAGCGGGAGGGCCATACGAGCAGTACTTC CASSPAGGPYEQYF
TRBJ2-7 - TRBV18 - TGTGCCAGCTCCCTTAGTGTTTTCCCTTACGAGCAGTACTTC CASSLSVFPYEQYF
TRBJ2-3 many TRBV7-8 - TGTGCCAGCCGCCGAAGGGGCACAGATACGCAGTATTTT CASRRRGTDTQYF
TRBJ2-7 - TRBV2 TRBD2 TGTGCCACTTCTGGGGGGGGGACCCTCGAGCAGTACTTC CATSGGGTLEQYF
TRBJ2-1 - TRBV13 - TGTGCCAGCAGTGACACTAGCAATGAGCAGTTCTTC CASSDTSNEQFF
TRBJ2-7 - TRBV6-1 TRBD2 TGTGCCAGCAGTGATTGGCTAGCGGAGGACGACGAGCAGTACTTC CASSDWLAEDDEQYF
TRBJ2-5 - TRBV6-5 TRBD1 TGTGCCAGCAGTCCGGGACAGGGGTCCCTAGAGACCCAGTACTTC CASSPGQGSLETQYF
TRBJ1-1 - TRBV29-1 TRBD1 TGCAGCGTTAATCCCGCGACAGGGGACACTGAAGCTTTCTTT CSVNPATGDTEAFF
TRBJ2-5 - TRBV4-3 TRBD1 TGCGCCAGCAGCCAATGGGACAGGGTTAGCGAAGAGACCCAGTACTTC CASSQWDRVSEETQYF
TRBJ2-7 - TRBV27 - TGTGCCAGCAGTAATCTGGGGATCTACGAGCAGTACTTC CASSNLGIYEQYF
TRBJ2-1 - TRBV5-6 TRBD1 TGTGCCAGCAGCGGCTCAGGACAGGGTTTCAATGAGCAGTTCTTC CASSGSGQGFNEQFF
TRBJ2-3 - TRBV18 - TGTGCCAGCTCACCTCCGGTCGCAGATACGCAGTATTTT CASSPPVADTQYF
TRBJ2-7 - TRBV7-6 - TGTGCCAGCAGCTCAGAAGGGGAAGGAGTGCGGGAGCAGTACTTC CASSSEGEGVREQYF
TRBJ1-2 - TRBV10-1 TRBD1 TGCGCCTCCCACCGGACAGGGGATGGCTACACCTTC CASHRTGDGYTF
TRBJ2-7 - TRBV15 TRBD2 TGTGCCACCAGCAGAGAACTAGCGGGAGCAACCTCCTACGAGCAGTACTTC CATSRELAGATSYEQYF
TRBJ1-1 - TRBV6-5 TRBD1 TGTGCCAGCAGTTACTCGACGGACAGGGGGGTTACTGAAGCTTTCTTT CASSYSTDRGVTEAFF